This T cell receptor (beta chain) was identified in a study of T-cell reconstitution after alpha-beta-depleted transplantation in children. The authors prepared the TCRbeta library with unique molecular identifiers. TCRdb recomputed calls from the PCR reads with MiXCR, one row per CDR3 protein. The repertoire holds some 490,000 distinct CDR3 sequences, with around 13% as singletons. The CDR3 runs to 16 residues. Germline trimming cut 2 bases from V and 1 base from J; bases unmatched to any gene: 7. Germline-derived CDR1 and CDR2 are SQVTM and ANQGSEA. In its sample, this clonotype was seen a few times.

The TCR sequence derives from a human donor who donated a stem cell graft to a child with combined immunodeficiency. The sequencing used PBMCs from the stem cell graft donor, collected from the stem cell graft. The genes are TRBV29-1 and TRBJ2-3, with TRBD2 matching over 9 bases. For the CDR3, the DNA is TGCAGCGTTGAAAAAGGGGAGCGGGGGGGCACAGATACGCAGTATTTT. The encoded protein is CSVEKGERGGTDTQYF.